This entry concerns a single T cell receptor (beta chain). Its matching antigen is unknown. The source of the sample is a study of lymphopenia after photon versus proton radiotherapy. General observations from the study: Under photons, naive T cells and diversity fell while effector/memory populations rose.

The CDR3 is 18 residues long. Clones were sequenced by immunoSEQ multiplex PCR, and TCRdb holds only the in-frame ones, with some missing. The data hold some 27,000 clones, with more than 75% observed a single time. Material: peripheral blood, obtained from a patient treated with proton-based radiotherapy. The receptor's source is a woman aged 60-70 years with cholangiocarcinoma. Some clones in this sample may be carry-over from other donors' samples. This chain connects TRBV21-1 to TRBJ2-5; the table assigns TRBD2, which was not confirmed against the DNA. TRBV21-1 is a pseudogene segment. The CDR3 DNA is TGTGCCAGCAGCAAAAAGACTAGGACCCGATGTCCCCAAGAGACCCAGTACTTC. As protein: CASSKKTRTRCPQETQYF.